Listed below are T cell receptor beta chains from one sample, sequenced in a study of T cell responses to AZD1222 COVID-19 vaccine. Generated by immunoSEQ multiplex PCR, the TCRdb table keeps only in-frame clones and is missing some. The sample holds around 100,000 clones; around 87% are singletons and the top ten take 3.5% to 4.5%. Sequenced here: peripheral blood, sampled on day 0 of MenACWY control vaccination. The source of these receptors is an adult in good health. CDR3s include the opening cysteine and the closing phenylalanine or tryptophan. D genes are given only for firm matches. A clone size is listed for some rows: how often the clone was seen (once, few, many), or a class if it is expanded.

D	V	size	J	DNA	CDR3
-	TRBV6-5	-	TRBJ1-2	TGTGCCAGCAGGATGTGGGGGGATCACTATGGCTACACCTTC	CASRMWGDHYGYTF
-	TRBV6-5	-	TRBJ2-3	TGTGCCAGCAGTTACTCTTTCGGGGGAACAGATACGCAGTATTTT	CASSYSFGGTDTQYF
-	TRBV18	few	TRBJ2-5	TGTGCCAGCTCCCCCGGACTCCAGGGGGGGCAAGAGACCCAGTACTTC	CASSPGLQGGQETQYF
-	TRBV7-2	-	TRBJ2-2	TGTGCCATCGCGGGCAGCCTGAACACCGGGGAGCTGTTTTTT	CAIAGSLNTGELFF
-	TRBV5-1	-	TRBJ1-2	TGCGCCAGCAGCCCAGACAGAGTCGTCGGCTACACCTTC	CASSPDRVVGYTF
-	TRBV19	-	TRBJ1-1	TGTGCCAGTAGTATACCGGCAGGGAACACTGAAGCTTTCTTT	CASSIPAGNTEAFF
-	TRBV2	-	TRBJ1-4	TGTGCCAGCAGTGAATCTCCAGCAACTCGGGGGGGGAAACTGTTTTTT	CASSESPATRGGKLFF
-	TRBV2	once	TRBJ1-2	TGTGCCAGCAGTAGATCAACAAACAACAACAAAGGCTACACCTTC	CASSRSTNNNKGYTF
-	TRBV6-5	-	TRBJ2-2	TGTGCCAGCGGCCTCAACACCGGGGAGCTGTTTTTT	CASGLNTGELFF
-	TRBV28	-	TRBJ1-5	TGTGCCAGCAGTTATGATCAGCCCCAGCATTTT	CASSYDQPQHF
-	TRBV7-9	-	TRBJ2-3	TGTGCCAGCAGCTTAGAGGGGTGGGCAGATACGCAGTATTTT	CASSLEGWADTQYF
-	TRBV7-2	-	TRBJ1-6	TGTGCCAGCAGCTTTTCCCATTTATCTAATTCACCCCTCCACTTT	CASSFSHLSNSPLHF
-	TRBV7-2	-	TRBJ2-7	TGTGCCAGCAGCCTACGACGGGCCTCCTACGAGCAGTACTTC	CASSLRRASYEQYF
-	TRBV19	-	TRBJ1-1	TGTGCCACTAGACCTCCCGGCGCTGAAGCTTTCTTT	CATRPPGAEAFF
-	TRBV3-1/TRBV3-2	-	TRBJ2-7	TGTGCCAGCAGCCCGGGACTGGGAACCTACGAGCAGTACTTC	CASSPGLGTYEQYF
-	TRBV4-3	-	TRBJ2-7	TGCGCCAGCAGCCACGAGACAGGGAGGTACGAGCAGTACTTC	CASSHETGRYEQYF
-	TRBV11-2	-	TRBJ1-2	TGTGCCAGCAGGCCGAATTTACCCAACTATGGCTACACCTTC	CASRPNLPNYGYTF
-	TRBV19	once	TRBJ2-7	TGTGCCAGTAGTACAACGGGTAAGGGCTACGAGCAGTACTTC	CASSTTGKGYEQYF
-	TRBV27	-	TRBJ2-1	TGTGCCAGCAGTTTCGGTCCTCACAATGAGCAGTTCTTC	CASSFGPHNEQFF
TRBD1	TRBV30	-	TRBJ2-7	TGTGCCTGTCAGTCCGGGACAGGGAACAACGAGCAGTACTTC	CACQSGTGNNEQYF
-	TRBV28	-	TRBJ2-7	TGTGCCAGCAGTTTAGGGGGCCAGACCTACGAGCAGTACTTC	CASSLGGQTYEQYF
TRBD1	TRBV10-1	-	TRBJ1-2	TGCGCCAGCCCCTCAGGGGGCAACTATGGCTACACCTTC	CASPSGGNYGYTF
TRBD1	TRBV7-6	-	TRBJ1-1	TGTGCCAGCAGCCCACACCCGGGACAGGGAGTGACTGAAGCTTTCTTT	CASSPHPGQGVTEAFF
-	TRBV18	-	TRBJ2-7	TGTGCCAGCTCACCAGGGGGAGACGAGCAGTACTTC	CASSPGGDEQYF
-	TRBV19	once	TRBJ2-3	TGTGCCAGTAGTATAGGGCTAGCAAGCCCAGATACGCAGTATTTT	CASSIGLASPDTQYF
-	TRBV19	-	TRBJ2-2	TGTGCCAGTAGTATTTCGACCGGGGAGCTGTTTTTT	CASSISTGELFF
TRBD1	TRBV27	-	TRBJ1-2	TGTGCCAGCAGTTCCACAGGGGGCAACTATGGCTACACCTTC	CASSSTGGNYGYTF
-	TRBV28	-	TRBJ2-3	TGTGCCAGCAGTTACGCACTGGTGCAGTATTTT	CASSYALVQYF
-	TRBV27	-	TRBJ2-5	TGTGCCAGCAGTACCGGGGGGCGGGAGACCCAGTACTTC	CASSTGGRETQYF
-	TRBV4-3	-	TRBJ2-7	TGCGCCAGCAGCCAAGATCCGCCCGACACGGGTGCCTACGAGCAGTACTTC	CASSQDPPDTGAYEQYF
TRBD2	TRBV3-1/TRBV3-2	-	TRBJ2-3	TGTGCCAGCAGCCATAGCGGGGCCGACACAGATACGCAGTATTTT	CASSHSGADTDTQYF
-	TRBV9	once	TRBJ2-5	TGTGCCAGCAGCGCACTCAGGGGGGCGCAAGAGACCCAGTACTTC	CASSALRGAQETQYF
TRBD1	TRBV19	once	TRBJ1-1	TGTGCCAGTAGTCAACAGGGGGCGAACACTGAAGCTTTCTTT	CASSQQGANTEAFF
TRBD2	TRBV7-2	-	TRBJ2-1	TGTGCCAGCAGCCCCCGGCTAGCGGGGAACAATGAGCAGTTCTTC	CASSPRLAGNNEQFF
-	TRBV6-5	-	TRBJ2-2	TGTGCCAGCAGACAGGGATGGAACACCGGGGAGCTGTTTTTT	CASRQGWNTGELFF
-	TRBV5-8	-	TRBJ1-6	TGTGCCAGCCCCCTGGACAGTCCGAATTCACCCCTCCACTTT	CASPLDSPNSPLHF
TRBD2	TRBV6-2/TRBV6-3	once	TRBJ2-7	TGTGCCAGCAGTTACTTGGCCCTAGCGGGTTCCGAAAACGAGCAGTACTTC	CASSYLALAGSENEQYF
TRBD1	TRBV6-2/TRBV6-3	-	TRBJ1-5	TGTGCCAGCAGCCGAAACCTACAGGGGGCCCACAATCAGCCCCAGCATTTT	CASSRNLQGAHNQPQHF
TRBD1	TRBV9	-	TRBJ1-2	TGTGCCAGCAGCGGGACAGGATCTAACTATGGCTACACCTTC	CASSGTGSNYGYTF
-	TRBV23-1	-	TRBJ2-6	TGCGCCAGCAGTCAACGTCGGAACTCTGGGGCCAACGTCCTGACTTTC	CASSQRRNSGANVLTF
-	TRBV14	once	TRBJ2-5	TGTGCCAGCAGTACAAACCCTGGAGAGACCCAGTACTTC	CASSTNPGETQYF